This T cell receptor (beta chain) is drawn from a study of blood T cell repertoires in COVID-19. The method was immunoSEQ multiplex PCR; TCRdb's version includes in-frame clones alone and lacks a portion of them. The table records around 300,000 clones, about 87% of them present only once. This clone has a single count. The sample consisted of PBMCs or T cells enriched from blood (not recorded which). The source of this sequence is a woman between 50 and 59 years old who had recovered from COVID-19.

The CDR3 is CSASKSMRYNEQFF. DNA for the CDR3: TGCAGTGCTAGTAAGTCGATGAGATACAATGAGCAGTTCTTC. The chain links TRBV20-1 to TRBJ2-1; no definite D call. V lost 3 bases and J lost 4, with 13 bases in between. Germline CDR1 and CDR2: DFQATT and SNEGSKA (reference sequence). The CDR3 totals 14 residues.